This TCR beta chain was recorded in a study of T cell repertoires in cytomegalovirus infection. Background on the study: From public TCR beta signatures came an indication of both CMV infection and matching HLA type. General observations from the study: CMV-specific HLA-C-restricted TCR beta clonotypes dominated the ex vivo response. The cumulative frequency of public TCR beta families identified carriers of CMV plus the relevant HLA.

This clonotype was observed a few times. Antigen specificity is unknown. V was pared by 0 bases and J by 6 bases, with 10 bases between. This CDR3 region has 13 residues. Germline V gene lookup returns CDR1 SGHDT and CDR2 YYEEEE. Each CDR3 protein is one row after TCRdb ran MiXCR on the reads. The sample carries more than 400,000 distinct CDR3 sequences, about a quarter recorded once. The source of this sequence is a human donor in good health (CMV status not recorded). Some clones in this sample may be carry-over from other donors' samples. The V call is TRBV5-6, the J call TRBJ2-7; the D gene could be TRBD1 or TRBD2 (5 bases each). The source material was PBMCs. This chain's CDR3 is CASSLAGPTEQYF. The CDR3 nucleotides read TGTGCCAGCAGCTTGGCGGGACCTACCGAGCAGTACTTC.